This T cell receptor (beta chain) was sequenced in a study of blood T cell repertoires in COVID-19. On the study more broadly: Spain, Italy and the United States supplied samples that represented acute and convalescent COVID-19. Sample material is recorded as cDNA or gDNA derived from T cells, B-cell-depleted T cells, or PBMCs.

Germline loops: CDR1 KGHSH, CDR2 LQKENI. The CDR3 totals 15 residues. The junction had 6 bases not matched to a gene; V was cut back by 3 bases and J by 10 bases. In the authors' methods: Amplified reference gene primers provided the basis for estimating nucleated cell counts. Clones were sequenced by immunoSEQ multiplex PCR, and TCRdb holds only the in-frame ones, with some missing. For V, J and clone size, that table is used; D and trimming come from the DNA. The sample includes some 120,000 clones, 70% to 85% of them seen just once. The sequenced material came from peripheral blood. The receptor's source is a woman between 45 and 60 years old with acute or convalescent COVID-19. V and J are TRBV18 and TRBJ1-6, with 10 positions matching TRBD1. This chain's CDR3 is CASSPRDRGGSPLHF. For the CDR3, the DNA is TGTGCCAGCTCACCCCGGGACAGGGGAGGATCACCCCTCCACTTT. Based on the CDR3 plus reference TRBV18 and TRBJ1-6, the full variable domain is NAGVMQNPRHLVRRRGQEARLRCSPMKGHSHVYWYRQLPEEGLKFMVYLQKENIIDESGMPKERFSAEFPKEGPSILRIQQVVRGDSAAYFCASSPRDRGGSPLHFGNGTRLTVT.